This T cell receptor beta chain was sequenced for a study of OX40 agonist ivuxolimab in advanced cancers. Per germline, CDR1 MGHRA and CDR2 YSYEKL. CDR3 length: 14 residues. Trimming shortened V by 4 bases and J by 9 bases, and 19 bases separated the two germline ends. Sequenced by immunoSEQ multiplex PCR; TCRdb stores in-frame clones only, minus some. There are almost 80,000 clones in the sample; 84% occur only once, and 0.35% to 0.45% lies in the top ten. The receptor comes from an adult with an advanced solid tumor such as melanoma, head and neck, liver or kidney cancer. The sequences come from CD4+ or CD8+ T cells sorted from blood, collected in a trial of the OX40 agonist ivuxolimab. The chain links TRBV4-1 to TRBJ2-7, with D unclear. CDR3 DNA: TGCGCCAGCAGCCCCTTGCCTACGGGTATGGGGCAGTACTTC. Amino acids: CASSPLPTGMGQYF.